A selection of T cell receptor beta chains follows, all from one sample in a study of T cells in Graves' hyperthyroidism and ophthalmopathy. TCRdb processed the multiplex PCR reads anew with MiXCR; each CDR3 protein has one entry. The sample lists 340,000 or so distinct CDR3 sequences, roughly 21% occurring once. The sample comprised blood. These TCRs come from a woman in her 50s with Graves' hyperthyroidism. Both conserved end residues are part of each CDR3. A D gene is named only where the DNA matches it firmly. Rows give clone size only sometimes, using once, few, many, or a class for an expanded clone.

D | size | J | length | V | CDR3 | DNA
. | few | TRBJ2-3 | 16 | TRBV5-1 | CASNPGLAGSTDTQYF | TGCGCCAGCAACCCCGGACTGGCGGGGAGCACAGATACGCAGTATTTT
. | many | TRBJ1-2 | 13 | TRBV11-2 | CASSLGQDYGYTF | TGTGCCAGCAGCTTAGGGCAGGACTATGGCTACACCTTC
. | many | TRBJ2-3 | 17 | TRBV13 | CASSLTTFGEGTDTQYF | TGTGCCAGCAGCTTGACCACTTTCGGCGAAGGTACAGATACGCAGTATTTT
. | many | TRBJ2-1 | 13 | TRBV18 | CASSPPDGWEQFF | TGTGCCAGCTCACCACCTGACGGATGGGAGCAGTTCTTC
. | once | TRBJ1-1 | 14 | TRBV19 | CASSSRVRNTEAFF | TGTGCCAGTAGTTCCAGGGTAAGGAACACTGAAGCTTTCTTT
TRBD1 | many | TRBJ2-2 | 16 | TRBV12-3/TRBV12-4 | CASSPRGQGSTGELFF | TGTGCCAGCAGTCCTAGGGGACAGGGGTCCACCGGGGAGCTGTTTTTT
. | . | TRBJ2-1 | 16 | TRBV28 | CASSFLPRRTYNEQFF | TGTGCCAGCAGTTTCTTGCCCAGGCGTACCTACAATGAGCAGTTCTTC
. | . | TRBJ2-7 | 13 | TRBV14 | CASSQVPEAEQYF | TGTGCCAGCAGCCAAGTCCCGGAGGCCGAGCAGTACTTC
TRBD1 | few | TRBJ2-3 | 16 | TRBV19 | CASRRGQGLPTDTQYF | TGTGCCAGTAGACGGGGACAGGGGCTACCCACAGATACGCAGTATTTT
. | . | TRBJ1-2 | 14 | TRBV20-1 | CSATLGSLDIGYTF | TGCAGTGCCACGTTAGGGAGTTTAGATATCGGCTACACCTTC
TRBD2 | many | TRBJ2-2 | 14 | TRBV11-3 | CASEAGANTGELFF | TGTGCCAGCGAAGCGGGAGCGAACACCGGGGAGCTGTTTTTT
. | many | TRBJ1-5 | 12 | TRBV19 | CASREFNQPQHF | TGTGCCAGTAGGGAATTCAATCAGCCCCAGCATTTT
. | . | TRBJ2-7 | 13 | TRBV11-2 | CASRKTVNNEQYF | TGTGCCAGCAGAAAAACGGTTAACAACGAGCAGTACTTC
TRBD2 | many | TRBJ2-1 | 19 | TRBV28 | CASSGQAGTSGKVNNEQFF | TGTGCCAGCAGCGGACAGGCGGGGACTAGCGGGAAGGTCAACAATGAGCAGTTCTTC
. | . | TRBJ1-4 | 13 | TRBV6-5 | CASSYTGSEKLFF | TGTGCCAGCAGTTACACGGGGAGCGAAAAACTGTTTTTT
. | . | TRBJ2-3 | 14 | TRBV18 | CASSPGGNPDTQYF | TGTGCCAGCTCACCAGGGGGGAACCCAGATACGCAGTATTTT
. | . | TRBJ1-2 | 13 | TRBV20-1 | CSATPPGLPGYTF | TGCAGTGCCACACCCCCGGGGCTGCCGGGCTACACCTTC
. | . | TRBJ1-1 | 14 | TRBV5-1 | CASSPSGANTEAFF | TGCGCCAGCAGCCCCTCGGGGGCGAACACTGAAGCTTTCTTT
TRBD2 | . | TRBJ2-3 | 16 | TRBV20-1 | CSAEAGTSGRGDTQYF | TGCAGTGCGGAAGCCGGGACTAGCGGGAGAGGAGATACGCAGTATTTT
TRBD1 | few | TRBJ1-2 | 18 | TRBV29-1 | CSAEANTLKQGVVGGYTF | TGCAGCGCGGAAGCAAACACTCTTAAACAGGGGGTAGTAGGTGGCTACACCTTC
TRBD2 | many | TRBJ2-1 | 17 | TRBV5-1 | CASSTRTGTSGQNEQFF | TGCGCCAGCAGCACACGGACCGGGACTAGCGGGCAAAATGAGCAGTTCTTC
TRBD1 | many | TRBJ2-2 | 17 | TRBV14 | CASSQGLGTVYTGELFF | TGTGCCAGCAGCCAAGGCCTCGGGACAGTTTATACCGGGGAGCTGTTTTTT
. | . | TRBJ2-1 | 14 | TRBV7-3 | CASSLIRERGEQFF | TGTGCCAGCAGCTTAATTCGGGAACGTGGTGAGCAGTTCTTC
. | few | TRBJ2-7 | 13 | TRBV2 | CASSYPVLAEQYF | TGTGCCAGCAGCTACCCCGTCCTTGCCGAGCAGTACTTC
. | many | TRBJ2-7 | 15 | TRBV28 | CASSPHQGRLDEQYF | TGTGCCAGCAGTCCCCATCAGGGGAGGTTAGACGAGCAGTACTTC
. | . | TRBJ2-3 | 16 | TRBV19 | CASRRAAGSLVDTQYF | TGTGCCAGTAGGAGGGCGGCGGGATCGCTCGTAGATACGCAGTATTTT
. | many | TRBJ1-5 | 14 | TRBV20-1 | CSARDQTSNQPQHF | TGCAGTGCTAGAGATCAGACTAGCAATCAGCCCCAGCATTTT
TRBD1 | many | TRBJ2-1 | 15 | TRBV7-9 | CASSLVGQGSNEQFF | TGTGCCAGCAGCTTAGTGGGACAGGGATCCAATGAGCAGTTCTTC
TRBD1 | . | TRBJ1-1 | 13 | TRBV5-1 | CASSLELQGRAFF | TGCGCCAGCAGCTTGGAACTACAGGGGAGGGCTTTCTTT
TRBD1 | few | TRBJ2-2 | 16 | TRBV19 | CASSQPGTGVTGELFF | TGTGCCAGTAGCCAGCCCGGGACAGGGGTCACCGGGGAGCTGTTTTTT
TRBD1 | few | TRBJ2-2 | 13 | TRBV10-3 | CAINQGATGELFF | TGTGCCATCAACCAGGGGGCCACCGGGGAGCTGTTTTTT
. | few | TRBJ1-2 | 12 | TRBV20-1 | CSGTGNYYGYTF | TGCAGTGGAACAGGAAACTACTATGGCTACACCTTC
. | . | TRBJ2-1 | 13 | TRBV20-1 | CSASGGNYNEQFF | TGCAGTGCTAGTGGGGGAAACTACAATGAGCAGTTCTTC
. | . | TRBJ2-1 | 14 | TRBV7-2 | CASSLDAGRDEQFF | TGTGCCAGCAGCTTAGATGCCGGGCGGGATGAGCAGTTCTTC
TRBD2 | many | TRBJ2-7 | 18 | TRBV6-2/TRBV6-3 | CASSYSGTSKAISYEQYF | TGTGCCAGCAGTTACTCGGGGACTAGCAAGGCAATTTCCTACGAGCAGTACTTC